These 11 T cell receptor beta chains came from one sample sequenced in a study of memory CD4+ T cells and cytomegalovirus serostatus. The data were produced by immunoSEQ multiplex PCR, yet TCRdb's version contains in-frame clones alone and is incomplete. This table has under 55,000 clones, over 60% appearing once. Single viable CD3+CD4+CD8-CD45RO+ cells were sorted as the memory CD4+ T cells. Specimen: memory CD4+ T cells from blood. The receptors originated from an adult in good health and CMV-seropositive.

The rearrangement links TRBV7-5 to TRBJ2-7; no check of the table's D call, TRBD1, against the DNA was made. TRBV7-5 is a listed pseudogene. There are 15 residues in the CDR3. The CDR3 reads CARSLAGYSYVEQYF. The DNA of the CDR3 is TGTGCCAGAAGCTTAGCCGGCTACAGCTACGTCGAGCAGTACTTC.

V is TRBV6-6 and J is TRBJ1-2, with D tentatively TRBD1 (5 bases). The V end lost 6 bases, the J end lost 2 bases, and 10 bases lay between the germline ends. This CDR3 contains 13 residues. CDR1 is MNHNY, CDR2 SVGAGI, per germline (reference sequence). The CDR3 loop reads CASRDTLNYGYTF. CDR3 DNA sequence: TGTGCCAGCAGGGACACACTAAACTATGGCTACACCTTC.

The chain uses TRBV27 and TRBJ1-5, with D uncertain. Germline V gene lookup returns CDR1 MNHEY and CDR2 SMNVEV (reference sequence). The CDR3 contains 17 residues. Trimming stripped 5 bases from V and 1 base from J, with 18 bases between. The CDR3, as DNA: TGTGCCAGCAGTCCCCGCCCTGTTCGCGGAAGCAATCAGCCCCAGCATTTT. This encodes CASSPRPVRGSNQPQHF.

Turning to this clone: An end of the junction differs from the germline gene, which may be a read error. The chain joins TRBV7-7 to TRBJ2-2; 7 nucleotides line up with TRBD1. Germline CDR1 reads SSHAT; CDR2 reads FNYEAQ (reference sequence). The CDR3 has 14 amino acids. The CDR3, as DNA: TGTGCTAGCAGTCACGACAGGGATACCGGGGAGCTGTTTTTT. Translation gives CASSHDRDTGELFF.

The V gene is TRBV28, the J gene TRBJ2-7; 9 nucleotides align to TRBD1. The CDR3 is 14 amino acids. Unmatched junction bases numbered 9, after V lost 7 bases and J lost 5 bases. Germline V gene data show CDR1 as MDHEN and CDR2 as SYDVKM. The CDR3 sequence is CASNTRDRVNEQYF. CDR3 coding DNA: TGTGCCAGCAACACTCGGGACAGGGTGAACGAGCAGTACTTC.

The V and J genes are TRBV9 and TRBJ1-2, with D unclear. Looked up from germline, CDR1 is SGDLS and CDR2 is YYNGEE. V lost 4 bases and J 1 base, leaving 20 bases between the germline ends. The CDR3 length is 17 residues. The CDR3 coding sequence is TGTGCCAGCAGCCCCTTGGGGATAGACACCGATAACTATGGCTACACCTTC. Amino acid sequence: CASSPLGIDTDNYGYTF.

The chain has TRBV5-4 and TRBJ2-3; no firm D call. V was cut by 0 bases and J by 3 bases, with 8 bases left in between. The germline V gene encodes CDR1 SGHNT and CDR2 YYREEE (reference sequence). CDR3 size: 14 residues. CDR3 sequence reads: CASSLVGRTDTQYF. The CDR3 bases are TGTGCCAGCAGCTTGGTGGGCAGGACAGATACGCAGTATTTT.

The chain is built from TRBV30 and TRBJ1-5; 10 nucleotides align to TRBD1. CDR3 length: 13 amino acids. With V trimmed by 5 bases and J by 7 bases, 5 bases remained unmatched. CDR1 is GTSNPN, CDR2 SVGIG, per germline (reference sequence). CDR3: CAWGDRGAQPQHF. DNA for the CDR3: TGTGCCTGGGGGGACAGGGGAGCCCAGCCCCAGCATTTT.

The V gene is TRBV10-3, the J gene TRBJ1-2, with unresolved D. The CDR3 runs 13 residues. In germline, CDR1 is ENHRY, CDR2 SYGVKD. The V end lost 5 bases, the J end lost 8 bases, and 15 bases lay between the germline ends. Here the CDR3 DNA reads TGTGCCATCAGTCCAGATGATGTCTGGGGCTACACCTTC. This sequence encodes CAISPDDVWGYTF.

The CDR3 DNA reads as TGTGCCAGCAGCCCCAGCGGGGTAGCGGGAGTTTCTGGGGCCAACGTCCTGACTTTC. Its translation is CASSPSGVAGVSGANVLTF. The gene calls are TRBV7-8 and TRBJ2-6; 9 bases are a match to TRBD2. V was clipped by 5 bases and J by 1 base; unmatched bases: 12. This CDR3 has 19 amino acids. Germline V gives CDR1 SGHVS, CDR2 FQNEAQ.

This chain connects TRBV30 to TRBJ2-2; D is ambiguous. The CDR3 sequence is 15 residues long. CDR1 GTSNPN and CDR2 SVGIG come from the germline V gene (reference sequence). Trimming removed 2 bases from V and 4 bases from J, with 14 bases in between. The CDR3 DNA is TGTGCCTGGAGTCTTCCCGGAGCCTTCACCGGGGAGCTGTTTTTT. Protein product: CAWSLPGAFTGELFF.